The rows below give T cell receptor beta chains drawn from one sample of a study of blood T cell repertoires in COVID-19. Libraries were prepared by immunoSEQ multiplex PCR; TCRdb keeps only in-frame clonotypes and omits some of them. The sample consists of 100,000 or so clones, under 80% of them appearing once. Sequenced sample: peripheral blood. The origin of the receptors is a man between 65 and 85 years old with active or convalescent COVID-19. Both conserved end residues are trimmed from each CDR3.

ASQGTGNYGYT TRBJ1-2 TRBV9
ASSSTGGEKEAF TRBJ1-1 TRBV5-1
ASSPRRSRDTQY TRBJ2-3 TRBV18
ASSLSLAGSYEQY TRBJ2-7 TRBV27
ASSLAAGERETQY TRBJ2-5 TRBV5-1
ASSLTGSGGELF TRBJ2-2 TRBV6-2/TRBV6-3
ASSPPGRDGNTIY TRBJ1-3 TRBV18
ASSLDPGNTEAF TRBJ1-1 TRBV11-2
ASSLGGDSGNTIY TRBJ1-3 TRBV5-1
ASSQTWTAGNTIY TRBJ1-3 TRBV3-1/TRBV3-2
ASSLDYNTEAF TRBJ1-1 TRBV7-8
ASSPLSGQSNYGYT TRBJ1-2 TRBV9
ASSLRGFREKLF TRBJ1-4 TRBV5-1
ASSLPEGADGYT TRBJ1-2 TRBV5-6
AWGEGRGGGYT TRBJ1-2 TRBV30
ASSETRHTEQF TRBJ2-1 TRBV6-1
SASLGVAGVDTQY TRBJ2-3 TRBV20-1
ASSLGQGTSHEQY TRBJ2-7 TRBV7-9
ASSYVGGGNSPLH TRBJ1-6 TRBV6-5
ASSFNTDTQY TRBJ2-3 TRBV5-1